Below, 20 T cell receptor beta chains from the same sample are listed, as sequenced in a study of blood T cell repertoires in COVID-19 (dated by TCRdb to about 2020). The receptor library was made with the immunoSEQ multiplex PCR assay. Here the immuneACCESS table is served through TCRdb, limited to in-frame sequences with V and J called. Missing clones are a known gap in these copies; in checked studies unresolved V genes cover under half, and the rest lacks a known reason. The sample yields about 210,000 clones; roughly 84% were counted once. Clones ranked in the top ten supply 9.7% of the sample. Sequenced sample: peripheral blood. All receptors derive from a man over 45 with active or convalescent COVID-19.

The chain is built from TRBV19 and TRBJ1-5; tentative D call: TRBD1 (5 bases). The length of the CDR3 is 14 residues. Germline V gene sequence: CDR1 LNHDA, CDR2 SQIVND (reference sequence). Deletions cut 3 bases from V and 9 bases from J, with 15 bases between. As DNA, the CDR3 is TGTGCCAGTAGTATTTTGGATCGGGGGGGGCCCCAGCATTTT. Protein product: CASSILDRGGPQHF. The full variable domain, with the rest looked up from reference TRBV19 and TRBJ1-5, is DGGITQSPKYLFRKEGQNVTLSCEQNLNHDAMYWYRQDPGQGLRLIYYSQIVNDFQKGDIAEGYSVSREKKESFPLTVTSAQKNPTAFYLCASSILDRGGPQHFGDGTRLSIL.

In nucleotides, the CDR3 is TGCGCCAGCAGCTTGGCGGCAGGGGGCCCTTATGGCTACACCTTC. It codes for CASSLAAGGPYGYTF. This chain joins TRBV5-1 and TRBJ1-2, with TRBD1 matching 8 bases. V trimming: 0 bases; J trimming: 5 bases; junction bases outside the gene matches: 6. Germline V CDR1 and CDR2: SGHRS, YFSETQ. The CDR3 is 15 residues long.

The CDR3 loop is CASRLKTPPYEQYF. Here the CDR3 DNA reads TGCGCCAGCAGGCTCAAAACACCTCCTTACGAGCAGTACTTC. This rearrangement joins TRBV10-1 to TRBJ2-7, with unresolved D. The CDR3 spans 14 residues. Germline assignment: CDR1 WNHNN and CDR2 SYGVQD (reference sequence). Deletions cut 6 bases from V and 4 bases from J, with 16 bases between.

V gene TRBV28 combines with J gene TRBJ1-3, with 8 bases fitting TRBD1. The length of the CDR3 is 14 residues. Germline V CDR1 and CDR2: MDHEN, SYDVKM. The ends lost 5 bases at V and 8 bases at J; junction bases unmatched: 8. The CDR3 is CASSQQGVSDTIYF. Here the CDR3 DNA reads TGTGCCAGCAGTCAACAGGGGGTCTCGGACACCATATATTTT.

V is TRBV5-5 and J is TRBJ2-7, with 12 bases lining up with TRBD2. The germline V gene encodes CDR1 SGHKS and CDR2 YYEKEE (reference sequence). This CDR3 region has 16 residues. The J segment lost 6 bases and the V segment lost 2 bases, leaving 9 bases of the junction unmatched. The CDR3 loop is CASSFTPGLAGGEQYF. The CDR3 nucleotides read TGTGCCAGCAGCTTCACACCGGGACTAGCGGGTGGCGAGCAGTACTTC.

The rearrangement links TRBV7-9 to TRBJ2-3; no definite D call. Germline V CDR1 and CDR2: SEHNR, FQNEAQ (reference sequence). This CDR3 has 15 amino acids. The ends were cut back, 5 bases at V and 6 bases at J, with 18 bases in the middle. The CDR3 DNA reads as TGTGCCAGCAGCCGCCCCATTGGGCAGGCCGATACGCAGTATTTT. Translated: CASSRPIGQADTQYF.

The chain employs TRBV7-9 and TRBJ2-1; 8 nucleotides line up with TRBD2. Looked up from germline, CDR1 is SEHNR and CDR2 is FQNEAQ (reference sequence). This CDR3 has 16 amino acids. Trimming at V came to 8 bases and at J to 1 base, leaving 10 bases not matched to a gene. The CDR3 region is CASGAARGESYNEQFF. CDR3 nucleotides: TGTGCCAGCGGGGCGGCGCGGGGGGAATCCTACAATGAGCAGTTCTTC.

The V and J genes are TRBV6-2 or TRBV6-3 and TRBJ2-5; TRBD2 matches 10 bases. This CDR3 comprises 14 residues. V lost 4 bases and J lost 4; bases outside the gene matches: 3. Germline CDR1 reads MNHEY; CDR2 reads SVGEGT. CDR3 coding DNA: TGTGCCAGCAGTTCATCTAGCGGGGGAGAGACCCAGTACTTC. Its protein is CASSSSSGGETQYF.

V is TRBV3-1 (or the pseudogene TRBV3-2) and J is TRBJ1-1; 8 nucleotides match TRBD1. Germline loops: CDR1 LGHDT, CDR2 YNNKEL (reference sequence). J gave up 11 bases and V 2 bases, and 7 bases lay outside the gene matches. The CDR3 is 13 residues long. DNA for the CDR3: TGTGCCAGCAGCCAACAGGGGGCGGGTTGGGCTTTCTTT. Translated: CASSQQGAGWAFF.

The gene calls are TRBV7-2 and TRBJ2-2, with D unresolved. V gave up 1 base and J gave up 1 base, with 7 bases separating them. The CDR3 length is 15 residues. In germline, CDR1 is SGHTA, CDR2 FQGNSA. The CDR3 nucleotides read TGTGCCAGCAGCTTAGACAGTCTGAACACCGGGGAGCTGTTTTTT. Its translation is CASSLDSLNTGELFF.

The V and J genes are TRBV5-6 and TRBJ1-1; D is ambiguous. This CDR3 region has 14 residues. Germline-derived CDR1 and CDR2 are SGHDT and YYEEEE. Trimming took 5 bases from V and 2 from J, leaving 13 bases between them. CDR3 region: CASSRSGYNTEAFF. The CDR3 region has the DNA TGTGCCAGCAGTCGCTCGGGATACAACACTGAAGCTTTCTTT. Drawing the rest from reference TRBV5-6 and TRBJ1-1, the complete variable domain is DAGVTQSPTHLIKTRGQQVTLRCSPKSGHDTVSWYQQALGQGPQFIFQYYEEEERQRGNFPDRFSGHQFPNYSSELNVNALLLGDSALYLCASSRSGYNTEAFFGQGTRLTVV.

The CDR3 DNA reads TGCGCCAGCAGCAGTTGGACTACCGACAACAATGAGCAGTTCTTC. This gives the protein CASSSWTTDNNEQFF. The chain joins TRBV5-1 to TRBJ2-1; possible D gene TRBD2, 6 bases. Germline values: CDR1 SGHRS, CDR2 YFSETQ. This CDR3 spans 15 amino acids. The V gene lost 4 bases and the J gene lost 5 bases, with 16 bases spanning the gap.

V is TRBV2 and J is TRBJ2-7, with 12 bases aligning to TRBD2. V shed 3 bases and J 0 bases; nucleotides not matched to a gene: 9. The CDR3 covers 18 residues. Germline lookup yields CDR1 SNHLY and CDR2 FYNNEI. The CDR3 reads CASSDPGLAGLNSYEQYF. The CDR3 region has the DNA TGTGCCAGCAGTGACCCCGGACTAGCGGGACTCAACTCCTACGAGCAGTACTTC. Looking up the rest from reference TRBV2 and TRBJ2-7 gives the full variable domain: EPEVTQTPSHQVTQMGQEVILRCVPISNHLYFYWYRQILGQKVEFLVSFYNNEISEKSEIFDDQFSVERPDGSNFTLKIRSTKLEDSAMYFCASSDPGLAGLNSYEQYFGPGTRLTVT.

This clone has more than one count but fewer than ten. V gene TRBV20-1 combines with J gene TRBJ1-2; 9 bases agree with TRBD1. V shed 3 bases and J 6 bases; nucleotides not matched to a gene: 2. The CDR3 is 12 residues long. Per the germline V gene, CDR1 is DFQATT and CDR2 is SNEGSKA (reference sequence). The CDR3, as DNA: TGCAGTGCTAGTGACAGGGGGAATGGCTACACCTTC. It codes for CSASDRGNGYTF.

The DNA of the CDR3 is TGTGCCAGTAGTGAGACAGTCTATAGCAATCAGCCCCAGCATTTT. Translating it yields CASSETVYSNQPQHF. The gene calls are TRBV19 and TRBJ1-5, with D maybe TRBD1 (5 bases). The CDR3 is 15 amino acids. V was pared by 5 bases and J by 0 bases, with 11 bases between. Germline V gene lookup returns CDR1 LNHDA and CDR2 SQIVND (reference sequence).

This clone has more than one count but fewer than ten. This CDR3 is CAWRKREGYNEQFF. The CDR3 region has the DNA TGTGCCTGGAGAAAGCGGGAGGGGTACAATGAGCAGTTCTTC. The chain employs TRBV30 and TRBJ2-1; 10 bases line up with TRBD2. Germline CDR1 and CDR2: GTSNPN and SVGIG (reference sequence). The CDR3 covers 14 residues. Germline trimming cut 3 bases from V and 4 bases from J; bases unmatched to any gene: 3.

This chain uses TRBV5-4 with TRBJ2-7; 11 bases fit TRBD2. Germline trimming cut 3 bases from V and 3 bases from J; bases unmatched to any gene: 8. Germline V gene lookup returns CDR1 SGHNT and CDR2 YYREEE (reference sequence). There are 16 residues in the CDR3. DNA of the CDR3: TGTGCCAGCAGCTCCGGGGTAGCGGGAGGGCTCTACGAGCAGTACTTC. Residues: CASSSGVAGGLYEQYF.

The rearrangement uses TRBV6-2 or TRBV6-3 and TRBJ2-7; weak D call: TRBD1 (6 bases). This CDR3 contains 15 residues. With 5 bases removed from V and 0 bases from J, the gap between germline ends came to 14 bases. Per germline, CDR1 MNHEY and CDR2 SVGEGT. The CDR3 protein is CASSQPGHYSYEQYV. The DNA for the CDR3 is TGTGCCAGCAGTCAACCGGGACATTACTCCTACGAGCAGTACGTC.

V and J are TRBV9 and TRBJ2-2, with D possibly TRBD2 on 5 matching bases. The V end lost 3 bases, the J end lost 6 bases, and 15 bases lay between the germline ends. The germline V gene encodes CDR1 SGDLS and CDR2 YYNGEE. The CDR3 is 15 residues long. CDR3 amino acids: CASSGGPPSAGELFF. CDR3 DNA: TGTGCCAGCAGCGGAGGGCCCCCTTCCGCCGGGGAGCTGTTTTTT. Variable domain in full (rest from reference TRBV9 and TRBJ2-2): DSGVTQTPKHLITATGQRVTLRCSPRSGDLSVYWYQQSLDQGLQFLIQYYNGEERAKGNILERFSAQQFPDLHSELNLSSLELGDSALYFCASSGGPPSAGELFFGEGSRLTVL.

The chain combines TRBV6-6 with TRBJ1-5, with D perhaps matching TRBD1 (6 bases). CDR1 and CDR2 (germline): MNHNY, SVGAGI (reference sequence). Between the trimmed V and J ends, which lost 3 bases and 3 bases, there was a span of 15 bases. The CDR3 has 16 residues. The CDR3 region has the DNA TGTGCCAGCAGTTATCGTGAGGGGGATCTCAATCAGCCCCAGCATTTT. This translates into CASSYREGDLNQPQHF.